This T cell receptor (beta chain) was identified in a study of blood T cell repertoires in COVID-19. Study in general: COVID-19 samples from acute and convalescent phases originated in the United States, Italy and Spain. From T cells, B-cell-depleted T cells, or PBMCs came the material, which was cDNA or gDNA.

Sequenced by immunoSEQ multiplex PCR; TCRdb stores in-frame clones only, minus some. The table records 53,000 or so clones, roughly three quarters of them present only once. There are 13 residues in the CDR3. The V and J ends lost 3 bases and 9 bases, in that order; junction bases with no gene match: 3. Looked up from germline, CDR1 is SGHNT and CDR2 is YYREEE (reference sequence). This clonotype was sampled from a man between 45 and 60 years old with active or convalescent COVID-19. The material sequenced was peripheral blood. This chain uses TRBV5-4 with TRBJ1-4; 9 nucleotides match TRBD1. In DNA form, the CDR3 reads TGTGCCAGCAGCTACGGGACAGGGCAAAAACTGTTTTTT. Amino acid sequence: CASSYGTGQKLFF.